This record looks at one TCR beta chain sequence and its context. The antigen is undetermined. PCR was performed using 60 Vbeta and 13 Jbeta primers. Using immunoSEQ multiplex PCR, the repertoire was profiled, and TCRdb retains in-frame clones only, with some absent. Altogether more than 120,000 clones are present, about 79% being singletons, with the ten largest covering about 2.3%. The source of the sample is a study of cytomegalovirus exposure and HLA in healthy donors. Study results and limitations: In vitro checks showed that a few CMV-associated chains really do target CMV antigens.

Sequenced sample: PBMCs. This TCR derives from a male donor in good health and CMV-seronegative.

CDR3 loop: CSVVAGQGQNIQYF. The CDR3, as DNA: TGCAGCGTCGTAGCGGGACAGGGCCAAAACATTCAGTACTTC. The V call is TRBV29-1, the J call TRBJ2-4, with D perhaps TRBD1 (9 bases). Germline values: CDR1 SQVTM, CDR2 ANQGSEA. Trimming stripped 6 bases from V and 5 bases from J, with 17 bases between. The CDR3 sequence is 14 residues long.